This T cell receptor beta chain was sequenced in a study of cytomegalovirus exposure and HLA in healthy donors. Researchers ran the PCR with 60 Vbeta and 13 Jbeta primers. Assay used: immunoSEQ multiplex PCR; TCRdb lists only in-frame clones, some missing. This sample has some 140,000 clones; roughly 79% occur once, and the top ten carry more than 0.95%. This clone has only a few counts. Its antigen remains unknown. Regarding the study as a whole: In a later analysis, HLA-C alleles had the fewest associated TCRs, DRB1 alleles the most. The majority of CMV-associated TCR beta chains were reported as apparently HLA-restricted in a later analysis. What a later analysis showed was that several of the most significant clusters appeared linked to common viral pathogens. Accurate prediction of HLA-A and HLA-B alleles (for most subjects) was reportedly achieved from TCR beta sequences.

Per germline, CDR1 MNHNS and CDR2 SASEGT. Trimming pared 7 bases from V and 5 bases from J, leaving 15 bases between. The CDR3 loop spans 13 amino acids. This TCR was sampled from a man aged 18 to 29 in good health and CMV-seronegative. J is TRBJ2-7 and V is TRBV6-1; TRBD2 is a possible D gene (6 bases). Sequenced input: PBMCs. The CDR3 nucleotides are TGTGCCAGCAAGAATCGGGGGACGGACGAGCAGTACTTC. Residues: CASKNRGTDEQYF.